This passage covers 20 T cell receptor beta chains from one sample sequenced in a study of blood T cell repertoires in COVID-19. Assay used: immunoSEQ multiplex PCR; TCRdb lists only in-frame clones, some missing. The table lists hundreds of thousands of clones, more than 75% of them singletons. Sample: peripheral blood. The source is a man in his 70s with acute or convalescent COVID-19.

The rearrangement uses TRBV4-1 and TRBJ2-4; 10 nucleotides line up with TRBD1. The CDR3 spans 19 residues. In germline, CDR1 is MGHRA, CDR2 YSYEKL. Trimming at V came to 0 bases and at J to 2 bases, leaving 10 bases not matched to a gene. DNA for the CDR3: TGCGCCAGCAGCCAAGATCTAGGGACAGGGGTTTGGACCAAAAACATTCAGTACTTC. Its protein product is CASSQDLGTGVWTKNIQYF.

The chain has TRBV9 and TRBJ2-1, with TRBD1 matching 12 bases. Germline trimming cut 4 bases from V and 7 bases from J; bases unmatched to any gene: 12. Per the germline V gene, CDR1 is SGDLS and CDR2 is YYNGEE. The length of the CDR3 is 17 residues. This CDR3 reads CASSPGPAGQGANEQFF. DNA of the CDR3: TGTGCCAGCAGCCCTGGACCCGCGGGACAGGGGGCAAATGAGCAGTTCTTC.

The V call is TRBV28, the J call TRBJ1-4, with D possibly TRBD1 on 6 matching bases. Germline-derived CDR1 and CDR2 are MDHEN and SYDVKM. V was trimmed by 6 bases and J by 8 bases, leaving 16 bases between them. The CDR3 contains 14 residues. The CDR3 region has the DNA TGTGCCAGCAGGAAAGACAGGACGCGAGAAAAACTGTTTTTT. Translating it yields CASRKDRTREKLFF. Filled out from reference TRBV28 and TRBJ1-4, the complete variable domain reads DVKVTQSSRYLVKRTGEKVFLECVQDMDHENMFWYRQDPGLGLRLIYFSYDVKMKEKGDIPEGYSVSREKKERFSLILESASTNQTSMYLCASRKDRTREKLFFGSGTQLSVL.

This rearrangement joins TRBV4-3 to TRBJ1-2; D perhaps matches TRBD1 (6 bases). V shed 1 base and J shed 6 bases, with 12 bases lying between them. In germline, CDR1 is LGHNA, CDR2 YSLEER. The CDR3 is made up of 14 amino acids. Written as DNA, the CDR3 is TGCGCCAGCAGCCAAGTCGCTGGGGGCCATGGCTACACCTTC. Translated, it gives CASSQVAGGHGYTF.

The CDR3 protein is CAISEGGNGAFF. DNA of the CDR3: TGTGCCATCAGCGAGGGCGGAAACGGGGCTTTCTTT. The gene calls are TRBV10-3 and TRBJ1-1, with D unclear. The CDR3 has 12 residues. The ends were cut back, 6 bases at V and 11 bases at J, with 16 bases in the middle. Germline V gene lookup returns CDR1 ENHRY and CDR2 SYGVKD.

This CDR3 is CASSSGQGATGELFF. The CDR3 nucleotides read TGTGCCAGCAGCTCGGGACAGGGGGCCACCGGGGAGCTGTTTTTT. The rearrangement links TRBV7-2 to TRBJ2-2; 12 bases fit TRBD1. J was trimmed by 4 bases and V by 4 bases; bases with no gene match: 1. CDR3 length equals 15 residues. Germline lookup yields CDR1 SGHTA and CDR2 FQGNSA. Drawing the rest from reference TRBV7-2 and TRBJ2-2, the complete variable domain is GAGVSQSPSNKVTEKGKDVELRCDPISGHTALYWYRQSLGQGLEFLIYFQGNSAPDKSGLPSDRFSAERTGGSVSTLTIQRTQQEDSAVYLCASSSGQGATGELFFGEGSRLTVL.

The V and J genes are TRBV7-2 and TRBJ2-5, with 7 positions matching TRBD2. Germline V gives CDR1 SGHTA, CDR2 FQGNSA. The ends lost 3 bases at V and 3 bases at J; junction bases unmatched: 10. This CDR3 spans 16 amino acids. The CDR3 DNA follows: TGTGCCAGCAGCTTTGGTATAGCTGGGGGGGAAGAGACCCAGTACTTC. Translated: CASSFGIAGGEETQYF.

The chain uses TRBV6-2 or TRBV6-3 and TRBJ1-1; D is unclear. The CDR3 totals 13 residues. The germline V gene encodes CDR1 MNHEY and CDR2 SVGEGT. V lost 6 bases and J 1 base, leaving 9 bases between the germline ends. The CDR3 protein is CASSSLPNTEAFF. In DNA, the CDR3 is TGTGCCAGCAGCTCCCTACCGAACACTGAAGCTTTCTTT.

This clone was seen a single time. The CDR3 protein is CASSGVAGGDGEQFF. The CDR3 DNA reads as TGTGCCAGTAGTGGGGTAGCGGGAGGGGATGGTGAGCAGTTCTTC. The genes are TRBV19 and TRBJ2-1; 11 bases are a match to TRBD2. V trimming: 5 bases; J trimming: 9 bases; junction bases outside the gene matches: 9. The CDR3 is made up of 15 amino acids. CDR1 is LNHDA, CDR2 SQIVND, per germline (reference sequence).

This sequence joins TRBV4-2 and TRBJ2-2; TRBD1 aligns across 8 bases. From germline, CDR1 is LGHNA and CDR2 YNFKEQ. The ends lost 4 bases at V and 4 bases at J; junction bases unmatched: 2. This CDR3 is 14 amino acids long. CDR3 sequence reads: CASSPGQVTGELFF. The CDR3 DNA reads TGTGCCAGCAGCCCGGGACAGGTCACCGGGGAGCTGTTTTTT.

The chain combines TRBV27 with TRBJ2-5; 11 nucleotides align to TRBD2. Germline V gives CDR1 MNHEY, CDR2 SMNVEV (reference sequence). V was pared by 6 bases and J by 5 bases, with 5 bases of the junction left unmatched. The CDR3 is 14 residues long. DNA of the CDR3: TGTGCCAGCAGGCTAGCGGGGGGTTCCGAGACCCAGTACTTC. This encodes CASRLAGGSETQYF.

The genes are TRBV28 and TRBJ2-7, with 7 bases aligning to TRBD2. Germline CDR1 is MDHEN and CDR2 is SYDVKM. The CDR3 spans 13 residues. The V segment lost 6 bases and the J segment 1 base; nucleotides outside the gene matches: 3. CDR3 region: CASRVGGSYEQYF. CDR3 DNA sequence: TGTGCCAGCAGAGTGGGGGGGTCCTACGAGCAGTACTTC.

V usage is TRBV10-1 and J usage is TRBJ2-2; 8 bases match TRBD2. The CDR3 length is 14 residues. Losses at the gene ends were 4 bases for V and 6 bases for J; bases not matched to a gene: 4. Germline-derived CDR1 and CDR2 are WNHNN and SYGVQD (reference sequence). The CDR3 DNA sequence: TGCGCCAGCAGTGGAAGCGGGAGCCCCGGGGAGCTGTTTTTT. This sequence encodes CASSGSGSPGELFF.

The rearrangement joins TRBV27 to TRBJ2-1; 9 bases line up with TRBD1. Trimming at V came to 9 bases and at J to 7 bases, leaving 4 bases not matched to a gene. Looked up from germline, CDR1 is MNHEY and CDR2 is SMNVEV (reference sequence). This CDR3 comprises 12 residues. This CDR3 reads CASADRGNEQFF. As DNA, the CDR3 is TGTGCCAGTGCGGACAGGGGAAATGAGCAGTTCTTC.

The chain recombines TRBV7-2 with TRBJ2-3, with D uncertain. This CDR3 region has 14 residues. The V and J ends lost 3 bases and 0 bases respectively, with 7 bases between them. Germline V gives CDR1 SGHTA, CDR2 FQGNSA. CDR3 residues: CASSFVSSTDTQYF. Here the CDR3 DNA reads TGTGCCAGCAGCTTTGTCAGTAGCACAGATACGCAGTATTTT.

CDR3 sequence reads: CASSLVRTSGTDTQYF. The CDR3 region has the DNA TGTGCCAGCAGCTTAGTAAGGACTAGCGGCACAGATACGCAGTATTTT. This chain joins TRBV11-2 and TRBJ2-3; the match to TRBD2 covers 9 bases. The V and J ends lost 1 base and 1 base, in that order; junction bases with no gene match: 3. This CDR3 is built from 16 residues. Germline assignment: CDR1 SGHAT and CDR2 FQNNGV.

This clone was seen just once. The gene calls are TRBV11-3 and TRBJ2-3, with 7 bases aligning to TRBD1. CDR1 and CDR2 from the germline V gene are SGHNT and YENEEA. With 5 bases clipped from V and 2 bases from J, the junction kept 7 bases outside the gene matches. The CDR3 is made up of 15 amino acids. This CDR3 is CASSRARGITDTQYF. The CDR3, as DNA: TGTGCCAGCAGCCGGGCCAGGGGGATCACAGATACGCAGTATTTT.

This clone turned up a few times. This chain links TRBV28 with TRBJ1-2, with unresolved D. V lost 2 bases to trimming and J lost 4 bases, with 11 bases between them. This CDR3 has 14 amino acids. Germline CDR1 is MDHEN and CDR2 is SYDVKM. CDR3 DNA: TGTGCCAGCAGTTTAAGAGATCCTTTCTATGGCTACACCTTC. It specifies CASSLRDPFYGYTF.

This clone was seen once. The chain couples TRBV4-2 to TRBJ2-5; 7 nucleotides agree with TRBD1. V gave up 0 bases and J gave up 0 bases; unmatched junction bases: 13. The CDR3 extends over 19 amino acids. Germline CDR1 and CDR2: LGHNA and YNFKEQ. The CDR3 here is CASSQETGKTAGDQETQYF. CDR3 nucleotides: TGTGCCAGCAGCCAAGAGACAGGGAAAACCGCCGGGGACCAAGAGACCCAGTACTTC.

This chain joins TRBV5-1 and TRBJ2-3, with 8 bases aligning to TRBD2. CDR1 is SGHRS and CDR2 is YFSETQ in the germline V gene. V lost 4 bases, J lost 3 bases, and 10 bases stayed unmatched. The CDR3 is 16 amino acids. The CDR3 region is CASSPTGGAGTDTQYF. The CDR3 DNA reads TGCGCCAGCAGCCCCACCGGGGGGGCTGGGACAGATACGCAGTATTTT.